Presented here are 14 T cell receptor beta chains from one specimen sequenced in a study of shared clonotypes between healthy human individuals. Data came from immunoSEQ multiplex PCR; TCRdb stores just in-frame clones and leaves some out. The top ten clones hold around 0.13% of a sample with 2 million to 2.5 million clones, approximately 95% of them seen once. The specimen sequenced was naive CD4+ T cells sorted from blood. Subset noted: CD45RA+ positively selected. These TCRs come from a young man in good health.

The V gene is TRBV10-3, the J gene TRBJ1-4; TRBD1 agrees at 10 bases. Germline lookup yields CDR1 ENHRY and CDR2 SYGVKD. CDR3 length: 16 residues. V shed 3 bases, J shed 7 bases, and the junction held 8 bases outside the gene matches. The CDR3 here is CAISDSGQGFSEKLFF. In DNA, the CDR3 is TGTGCCATCAGTGATTCGGGACAGGGGTTTAGTGAAAAACTGTTTTTT.

The rearrangement uses TRBV4-1 and TRBJ1-1, with a possible D match to TRBD1 (6 bases). CDR3 size: 14 residues. V lost 5 bases to trimming and J lost 1 base, with 11 bases between them. The germline CDR1 and CDR2 sequences are MGHRA and YSYEKL. The CDR3 DNA reads as TGCGCCAGCAGCAGGGTGGGACAGAACACTGAAGCTTTCTTT. This encodes CASSRVGQNTEAFF.

This clone appeared once. The V call is TRBV10-1, the J call TRBJ2-5; 7 bases are shared with TRBD2. The V and J ends lost 2 bases and 1 base, in that order; junction bases with no gene match: 7. CDR3 size: 16 residues. CDR1 is WNHNN and CDR2 is SYGVQD in the germline V gene (reference sequence). The DNA of the CDR3 is TGCGCCAGCAGTGAGGGAGCGGTAGCGGGCCAAGAGACCCAGTACTTC. Amino acid sequence: CASSEGAVAGQETQYF.

The rearrangement uses TRBV29-1 and TRBJ2-1, with D possibly matching TRBD2 (6 bases). The CDR3 loop spans 15 amino acids. CDR1 is SQVTM, CDR2 ANQGSEA, per germline. V lost 7 bases, J lost 6 bases, and 22 bases lay in between. CDR3 bases: TGCAGCGCCGGAGGGCTACTTTCTCGTATCAATGAGCAGTTCTTC. Translating it yields CSAGGLLSRINEQFF.

J is TRBJ2-1 and V is TRBV27; 13 bases agree with TRBD2. Germline V lookup: CDR1 MNHEY, CDR2 SMNVEV (reference sequence). This CDR3 has 14 amino acids. J gave up 10 bases and V 4 bases, and 4 bases lay outside the gene matches. Here the CDR3 DNA reads TGTGCCAGCAGTTCTCGACTAGCGGGAGGCGAGCAGTTCTTC. Translating gives CASSSRLAGGEQFF.

The chain combines TRBV29-1 with TRBJ2-3; D unresolved. The CDR3 extends over 11 amino acids. Germline V gene lookup returns CDR1 SQVTM and CDR2 ANQGSEA. V gave up 2 bases and J gave up 7 bases, with 7 bases separating them. The CDR3 is CSVEIRNTQYF. The CDR3, as DNA: TGCAGCGTTGAAATCCGAAATACGCAGTATTTT.

V is TRBV10-3 and J is TRBJ2-1; D is unclear. The length of the CDR3 is 13 residues. The V end lost 7 bases, the J end lost 4 bases, and 11 bases lay between the germline ends. Germline values: CDR1 ENHRY, CDR2 SYGVKD. The DNA for the CDR3 is TGTGCCATCATGGAACTAAAATACAATGAGCAGTTCTTC. Its protein is CAIMELKYNEQFF.

V is TRBV7-9 and J is TRBJ2-2; possibly TRBD2 for D (6 bases). This CDR3 is built from 13 residues. In germline, CDR1 is SEHNR, CDR2 FQNEAQ (reference sequence). The V end was cut by 4 bases, the J end by 5 bases, with 8 bases between. CDR3 coding DNA: TGTGCCAGCAGCTGGCGGGAAACCGGGGAGCTGTTTTTT. As protein: CASSWRETGELFF. Drawing the rest from reference TRBV7-9 and TRBJ2-2, the complete variable domain is DTGVSQNPRHKITKRGQNVTFRCDPISEHNRLYWYRQTLGQGPEFLTYFQNEAQLEKSRLLSDRFSAERPKGSFSTLEIQRTEQGDSAMYLCASSWRETGELFFGEGSRLTVL.

The gene calls are TRBV7-3 and TRBJ1-2; a possible D gene is TRBD1 (5 bases). With 5 bases removed from V and 0 bases from J, the gap between germline ends came to 34 bases. The CDR3 has 22 amino acids. The germline CDR1 and CDR2 sequences are SGHTA and FQGTGA. CDR3 amino acids: CASSPRGRTPGAGSGTNYGYTF. The CDR3 nucleotides read TGTGCCAGCAGCCCACGGGGGAGAACTCCGGGCGCAGGATCCGGCACTAACTATGGCTACACCTTC. Supplemented by reference TRBV7-3 and TRBJ1-2, the full variable domain reads GAGVSQTPSNKVTEKGKYVELRCDPISGHTALYWYRQSLGQGPEFLIYFQGTGAADDSGLPNDRFFAVRPEGSVSTLKIQRTERGDSAVYLCASSPRGRTPGAGSGTNYGYTFGSGTRLTVV.

The chain is built from TRBV18 and TRBJ2-7, with D unresolved. CDR1 is KGHSH and CDR2 is LQKENI in the germline V gene. CDR3 length: 17 residues. Trimming stripped 0 bases from V and 6 bases from J, with 21 bases between. In DNA, the CDR3 is TGTGCCAGCTCACCACCGGGCACCTACTTGGTATTGGGCGAGCAGTACTTC. It specifies CASSPPGTYLVLGEQYF.

This chain links TRBV4-1 with TRBJ1-1; no definite D call. Germline assignment: CDR1 MGHRA and CDR2 YSYEKL. This CDR3 has 14 residues. V lost 0 bases and J 1 base, leaving 6 bases between the germline ends. CDR3 in amino acids: CASSQERSNTEAFF. The DNA of the CDR3 is TGCGCCAGCAGCCAAGAAAGGTCGAACACTGAAGCTTTCTTT.

V and J are TRBV10-3 and TRBJ2-1; 8 positions match TRBD2. J lost 9 bases, V lost 10 bases, and 11 bases had no gene match. The CDR3 runs 13 residues. Germline CDR1 and CDR2: ENHRY and SYGVKD. The CDR3 loop reads CASTLGTSFEQFF. For the CDR3, the DNA is TGTGCCAGCACCCTCGGGACTAGTTTTGAGCAGTTCTTC.

This chain joins TRBV7-3 and TRBJ2-1, with TRBD2 matching over 7 bases. This CDR3 is built from 12 residues. V dropped 1 base and J dropped 12; count of bases not matched to a gene: 3. Germline CDR1 is SGHTA and CDR2 is FQGTGA. This chain's CDR3 is CASSLSGGSQFF. The CDR3, as DNA: TGTGCCAGCAGCTTAAGCGGGGGTTCGCAGTTCTTC.

About this clone: The identical CDR3 is also encoded by other nucleotide sequences in the sample. The rearrangement links TRBV7-6 to TRBJ2-1; 8 bases agree with TRBD2. V lost 4 bases and J lost 5; bases outside the gene matches: 7. Germline V gene lookup returns CDR1 SGHVS and CDR2 FNYEAQ. The CDR3 sequence is 15 residues long. Here the CDR3 reads CASSSLAGGNNEQFF. DNA of the CDR3: TGTGCCAGCAGCTCTCTAGCGGGCGGGAACAATGAGCAGTTCTTC.